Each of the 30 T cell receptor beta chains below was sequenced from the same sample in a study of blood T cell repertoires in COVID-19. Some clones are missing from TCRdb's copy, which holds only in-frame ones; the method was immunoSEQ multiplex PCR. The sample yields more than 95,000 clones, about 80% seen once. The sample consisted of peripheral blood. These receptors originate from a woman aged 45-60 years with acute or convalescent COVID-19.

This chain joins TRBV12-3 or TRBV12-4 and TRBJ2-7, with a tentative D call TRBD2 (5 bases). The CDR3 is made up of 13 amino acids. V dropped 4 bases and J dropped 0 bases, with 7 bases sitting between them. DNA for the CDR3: TGTGCCAGCAGTTGGGAGTTCTCCTACGAGCAGTACTTC. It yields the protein CASSWEFSYEQYF.

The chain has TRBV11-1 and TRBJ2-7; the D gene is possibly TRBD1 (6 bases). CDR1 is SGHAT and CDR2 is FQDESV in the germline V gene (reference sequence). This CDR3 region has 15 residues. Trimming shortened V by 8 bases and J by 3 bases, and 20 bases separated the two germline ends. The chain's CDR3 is CASSPRDKAGYEQYF. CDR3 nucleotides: TGTGCCAGCTCCCCCAGGGACAAAGCAGGCTACGAGCAGTACTTC.

In DNA, the CDR3 is TGTGCCAGCAGTTTAGGTCTCCCCAGCACTGAAGCTTTCTTT. It is translated as CASSLGLPSTEAFF. The chain employs TRBV28 and TRBJ1-1; no definite D call. The CDR3 is made up of 14 amino acids. The V gene's germline CDR1 is MDHEN and CDR2 SYDVKM. Trimming stripped 2 bases from V and 4 bases from J, with 11 bases between.

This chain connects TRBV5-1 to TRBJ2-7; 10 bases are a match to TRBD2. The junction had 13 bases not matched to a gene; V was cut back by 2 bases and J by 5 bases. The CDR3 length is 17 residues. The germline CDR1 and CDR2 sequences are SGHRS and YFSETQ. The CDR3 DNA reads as TGCGCCAGCAGCTTAACACCCAGAGCGGGGGGGCCTAACGAGCAGTACTTC. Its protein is CASSLTPRAGGPNEQYF.

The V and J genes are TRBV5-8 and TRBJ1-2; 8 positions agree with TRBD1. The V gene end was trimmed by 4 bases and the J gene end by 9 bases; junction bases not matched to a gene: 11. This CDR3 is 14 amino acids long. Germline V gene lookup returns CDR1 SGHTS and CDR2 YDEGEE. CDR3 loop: CASSHRGQGGSYTF. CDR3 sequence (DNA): TGTGCCAGCAGCCATCGAGGACAGGGTGGAAGCTACACCTTC.

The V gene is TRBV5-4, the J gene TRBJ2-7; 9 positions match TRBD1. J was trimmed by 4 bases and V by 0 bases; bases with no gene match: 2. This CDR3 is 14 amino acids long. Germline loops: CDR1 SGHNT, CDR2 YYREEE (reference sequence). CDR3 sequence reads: CASSLAGQGYEQYF. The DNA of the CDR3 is TGTGCCAGCAGCTTGGCAGGACAGGGGTACGAGCAGTACTTC.

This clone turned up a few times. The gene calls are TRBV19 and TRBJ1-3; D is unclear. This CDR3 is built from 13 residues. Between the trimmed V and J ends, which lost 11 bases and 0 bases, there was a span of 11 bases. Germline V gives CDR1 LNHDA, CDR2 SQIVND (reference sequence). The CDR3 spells CASQAYSGNTIYF. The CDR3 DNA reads TGTGCCTCCCAAGCGTACTCTGGAAACACCATATATTTT.

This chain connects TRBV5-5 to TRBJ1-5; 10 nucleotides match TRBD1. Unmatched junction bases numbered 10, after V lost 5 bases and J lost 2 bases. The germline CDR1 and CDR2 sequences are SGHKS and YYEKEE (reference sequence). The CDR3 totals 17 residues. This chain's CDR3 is CASSPGTGVGGNQPQHF. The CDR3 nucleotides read TGTGCCAGCAGTCCCGGGACAGGGGTAGGGGGCAATCAGCCCCAGCATTTT.

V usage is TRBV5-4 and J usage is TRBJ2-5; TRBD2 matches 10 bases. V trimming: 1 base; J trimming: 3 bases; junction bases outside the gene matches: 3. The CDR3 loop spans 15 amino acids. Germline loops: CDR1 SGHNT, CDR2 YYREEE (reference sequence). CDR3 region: CASSLSSGGEETQYF. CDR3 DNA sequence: TGTGCCAGCAGCTTGTCTAGCGGGGGCGAAGAGACCCAGTACTTC. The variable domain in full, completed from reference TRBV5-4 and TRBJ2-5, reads ETGVTQSPTHLIKTRGQQVTLRCSSQSGHNTVSWYQQALGQGPQFIFQYYREEENGRGNFPPRFSGLQFPNYSSELNVNALELDDSALYLCASSLSSGGEETQYFGPGTRLLVL.

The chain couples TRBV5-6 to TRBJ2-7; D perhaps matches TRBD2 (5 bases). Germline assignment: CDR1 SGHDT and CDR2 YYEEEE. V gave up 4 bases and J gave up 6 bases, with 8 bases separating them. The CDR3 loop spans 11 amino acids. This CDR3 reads CASSRGPEQYF. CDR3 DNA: TGTGCCAGCAGCCGCGGGCCCGAGCAGTACTTC.

CDR3 loop: CASSNRDRGVETQYF. DNA of the CDR3: TGTGCCAGTAGTAACCGGGACAGGGGGGTAGAGACCCAGTACTTC. The chain employs TRBV19 and TRBJ2-5; the match to TRBD1 covers 11 bases. Germline CDR1 and CDR2: LNHDA and SQIVND (reference sequence). V was clipped by 4 bases and J by 4 bases; unmatched bases: 5. This CDR3 has 15 residues. The full variable domain, with the rest looked up from reference TRBV19 and TRBJ2-5, is DGGITQSPKYLFRKEGQNVTLSCEQNLNHDAMYWYRQDPGQGLRLIYYSQIVNDFQKGDIAEGYSVSREKKESFPLTVTSAQKNPTAFYLCASSNRDRGVETQYFGPGTRLLVL.

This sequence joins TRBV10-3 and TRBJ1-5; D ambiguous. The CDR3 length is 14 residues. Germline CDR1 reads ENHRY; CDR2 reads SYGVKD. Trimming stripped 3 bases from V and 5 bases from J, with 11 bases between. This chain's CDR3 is CAISDYNRDQPQHF. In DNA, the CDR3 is TGTGCCATCAGTGACTACAACAGAGATCAGCCCCAGCATTTT.

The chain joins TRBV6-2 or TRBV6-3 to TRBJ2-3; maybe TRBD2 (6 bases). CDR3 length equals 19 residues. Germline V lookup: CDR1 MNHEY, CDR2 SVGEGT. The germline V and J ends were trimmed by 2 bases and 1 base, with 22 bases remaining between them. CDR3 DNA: TGTGCCAGCAGTTACGTTTCCCGCTTGGGACTGAGACGCACAGATACGCAGTATTTT. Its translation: CASSYVSRLGLRRTDTQYF.

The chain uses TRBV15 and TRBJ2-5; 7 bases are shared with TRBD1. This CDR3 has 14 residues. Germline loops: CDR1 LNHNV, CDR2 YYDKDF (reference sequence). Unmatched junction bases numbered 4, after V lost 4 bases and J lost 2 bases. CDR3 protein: CATSIRQGQETQYF. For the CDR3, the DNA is TGTGCCACCAGCATCAGACAGGGTCAAGAGACCCAGTACTTC.

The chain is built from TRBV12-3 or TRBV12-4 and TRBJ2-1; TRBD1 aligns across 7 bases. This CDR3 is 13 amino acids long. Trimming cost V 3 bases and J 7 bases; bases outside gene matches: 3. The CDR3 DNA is TGTGCCAGCAGTTTGACAGGGTTGAATGAGCAGTTCTTC. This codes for CASSLTGLNEQFF.

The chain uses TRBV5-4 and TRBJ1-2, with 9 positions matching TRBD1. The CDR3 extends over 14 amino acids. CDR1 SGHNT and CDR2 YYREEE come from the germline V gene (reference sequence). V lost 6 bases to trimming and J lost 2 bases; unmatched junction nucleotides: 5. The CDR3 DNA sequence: TGTGCCAGCAAGCCTGGGACAGGGAACTATGGCTACACCTTC. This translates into CASKPGTGNYGYTF.

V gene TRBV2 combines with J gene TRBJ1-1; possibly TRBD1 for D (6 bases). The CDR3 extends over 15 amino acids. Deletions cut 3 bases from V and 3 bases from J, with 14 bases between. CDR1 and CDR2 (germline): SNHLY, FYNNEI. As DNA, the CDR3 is TGTGCCAGCAGTGAGGCGGGGGCTGGAGACACTGAAGCTTTCTTT. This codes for CASSEAGAGDTEAFF.

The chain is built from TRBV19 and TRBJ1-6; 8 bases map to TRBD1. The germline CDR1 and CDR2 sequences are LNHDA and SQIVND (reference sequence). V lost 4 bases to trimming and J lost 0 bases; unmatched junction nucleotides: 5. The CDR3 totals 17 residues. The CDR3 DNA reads TGTGCCAGTAGTACGGGGGACAGGAGCTCCTATAATTCACCCCTCCACTTT. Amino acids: CASSTGDRSSYNSPLHF.

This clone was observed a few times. CDR3 in DNA: TGTGCCAGCAGTCGCGCCCTCCAAGCGGGAAACACCATATATTTT. Its translation: CASSRALQAGNTIYF. The chain combines TRBV6-5 with TRBJ1-3; D remains ambiguous. Trimming stripped 5 bases from V and 4 bases from J, with 15 bases between. Looked up from germline, CDR1 is MNHEY and CDR2 is SVGAGI. This CDR3 is 15 amino acids long.

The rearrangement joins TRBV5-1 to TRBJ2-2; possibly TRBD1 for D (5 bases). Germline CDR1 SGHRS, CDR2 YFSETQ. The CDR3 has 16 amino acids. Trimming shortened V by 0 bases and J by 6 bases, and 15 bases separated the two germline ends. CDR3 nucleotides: TGCGCCAGCAGCTTGGTTGCCAGGGCGGAAGCCGGGGAGCTGTTTTTT. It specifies CASSLVARAEAGELFF.

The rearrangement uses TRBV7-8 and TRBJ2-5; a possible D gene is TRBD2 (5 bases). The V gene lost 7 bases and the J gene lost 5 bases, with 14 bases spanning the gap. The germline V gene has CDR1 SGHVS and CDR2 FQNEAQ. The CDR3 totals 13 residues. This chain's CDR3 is CASNAGGSETQYF. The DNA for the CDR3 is TGTGCCAGCAACGCGGGTGGATCCGAGACCCAGTACTTC.

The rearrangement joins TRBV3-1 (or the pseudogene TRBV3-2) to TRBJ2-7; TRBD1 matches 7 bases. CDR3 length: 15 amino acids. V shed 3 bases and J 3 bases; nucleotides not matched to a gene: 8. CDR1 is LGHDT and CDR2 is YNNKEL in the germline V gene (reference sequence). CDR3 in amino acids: CASSHRDRVIYEQYF. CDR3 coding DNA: TGTGCCAGCAGCCACCGGGACAGAGTAATCTACGAGCAGTACTTC.

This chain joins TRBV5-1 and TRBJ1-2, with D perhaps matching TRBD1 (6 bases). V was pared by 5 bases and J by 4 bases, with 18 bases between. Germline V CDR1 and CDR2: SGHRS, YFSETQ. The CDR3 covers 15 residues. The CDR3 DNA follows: TGCGCCAGCAGACAAAGACAGGAAGCAACCTATGGCTACACCTTC. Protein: CASRQRQEATYGYTF.

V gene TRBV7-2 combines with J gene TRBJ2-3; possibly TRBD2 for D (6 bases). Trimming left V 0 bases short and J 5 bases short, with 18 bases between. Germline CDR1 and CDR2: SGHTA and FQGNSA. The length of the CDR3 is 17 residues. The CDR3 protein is CASSLASFRGTEDTQYF. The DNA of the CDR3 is TGTGCCAGCAGCTTAGCCTCGTTTCGGGGGACGGAAGATACGCAGTATTTT.

CDR3: CASSQGIRVYTEAFF. Here the CDR3 DNA reads TGTGCCAGCAGCCAAGGAATCAGGGTCTACACTGAAGCTTTCTTT. The rearrangement links TRBV3-1 (or the pseudogene TRBV3-2) to TRBJ1-1; D is possibly TRBD1 (5 bases). Trimming removed 1 base from V and 3 bases from J, with 12 bases in between. This CDR3 has 15 residues. Germline-derived CDR1 and CDR2 are LGHDT and YNNKEL (reference sequence).

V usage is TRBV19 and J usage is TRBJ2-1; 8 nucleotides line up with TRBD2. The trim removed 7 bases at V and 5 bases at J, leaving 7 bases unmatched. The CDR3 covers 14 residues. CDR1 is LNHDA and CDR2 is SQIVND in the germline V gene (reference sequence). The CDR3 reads CASKPSGRDNEQFF. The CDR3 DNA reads TGTGCCAGTAAGCCTAGCGGGCGCGACAATGAGCAGTTCTTC.

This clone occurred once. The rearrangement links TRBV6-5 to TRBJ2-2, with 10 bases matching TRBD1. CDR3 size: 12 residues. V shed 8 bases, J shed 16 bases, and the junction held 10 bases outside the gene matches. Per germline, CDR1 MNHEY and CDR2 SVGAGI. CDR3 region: CASWVGTGDPFF. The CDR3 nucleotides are TGTGCCAGCTGGGTTGGGACAGGGGACCCGTTTTTT.

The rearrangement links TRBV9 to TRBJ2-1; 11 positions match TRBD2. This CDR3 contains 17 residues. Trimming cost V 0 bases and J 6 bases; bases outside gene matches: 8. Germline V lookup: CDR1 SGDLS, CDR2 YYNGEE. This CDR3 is CASSVGVLAGVGNEQFF. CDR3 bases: TGTGCCAGCAGCGTAGGGGTACTAGCGGGAGTGGGCAATGAGCAGTTCTTC.

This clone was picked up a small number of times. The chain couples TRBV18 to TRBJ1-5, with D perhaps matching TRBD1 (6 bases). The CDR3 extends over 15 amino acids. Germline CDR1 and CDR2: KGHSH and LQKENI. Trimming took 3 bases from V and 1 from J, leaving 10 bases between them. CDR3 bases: TGTGCCAGCTCACCCGGGACAACGAGCAATCAGCCCCAGCATTTT. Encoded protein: CASSPGTTSNQPQHF.

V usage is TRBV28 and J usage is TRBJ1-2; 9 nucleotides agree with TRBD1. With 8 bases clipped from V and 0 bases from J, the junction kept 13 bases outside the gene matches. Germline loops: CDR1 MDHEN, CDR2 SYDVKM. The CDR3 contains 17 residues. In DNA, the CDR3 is TGTGCCAGCTGCCTCCCACAGGGGGCTGTAGCTAACTATGGCTACACCTTC. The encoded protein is CASCLPQGAVANYGYTF.